This TCR beta chain was found in a study of T cell changes during pregnancy in multiple sclerosis. The CDR3 covers 14 residues. CDR1 is MNHNS and CDR2 is SASEGT in the germline V gene. V shed 6 bases and J 1 base; nucleotides not matched to a gene: 2. Profiling relied on immunoSEQ multiplex PCR, and the TCRdb table lists in-frame clones only, not all of them. The sample has around 75,000 clones; 94% are singletons. The rearrangement uses TRBV6-1 and TRBJ2-3; 9 bases fit TRBD1. This sequence was found in a female donor with multiple sclerosis, enrolled in a pregnancy study. The sample was CD4+ T cells from peripheral blood mononuclear cells, taken after pregnancy. The chain's CDR3 is CASSRDRGTDTQYF. CDR3 DNA sequence: TGTGCCAGCAGCCGGGACAGGGGCACAGATACGCAGTATTTT.